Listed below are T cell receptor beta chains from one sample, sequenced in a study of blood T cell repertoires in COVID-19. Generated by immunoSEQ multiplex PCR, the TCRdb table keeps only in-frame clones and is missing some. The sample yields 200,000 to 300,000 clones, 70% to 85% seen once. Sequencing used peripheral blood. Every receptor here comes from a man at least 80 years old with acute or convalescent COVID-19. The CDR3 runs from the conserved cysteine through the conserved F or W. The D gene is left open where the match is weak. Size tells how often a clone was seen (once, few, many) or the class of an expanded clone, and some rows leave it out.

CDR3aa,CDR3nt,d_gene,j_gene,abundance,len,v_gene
CASSSRPGTYSYNEQFF,TGTGCCAGCAGCTCCCGCCCCGGGACTTATTCCTACAATGAGCAGTTCTTC,.,TRBJ2-1,.,17,TRBV7-2
CASSLGDSSYEQYF,TGTGCCAGCAGCTTAGGGGACTCCTCCTACGAGCAGTACTTC,.,TRBJ2-7,.,14,TRBV11-2
CASSAYRGPMNTEAFF,TGTGCCAGCAGCGCTTACAGGGGGCCAATGAACACTGAAGCTTTCTTT,TRBD1,TRBJ1-1,.,16,TRBV7-8
CASSHRLAAQNIQYF,TGTGCCAGCAGCCATCGACTAGCCGCCCAAAACATTCAGTACTTC,TRBD2,TRBJ2-4,once,15,TRBV6-5
CASSPPNGRDNEQFF,TGTGCCAGCTCACCACCTAACGGCAGGGACAATGAGCAGTTCTTC,.,TRBJ2-1,.,15,TRBV18
CASSSSGRGRDGEAFF,TGTGCCAGCAGTTCCTCAGGTAGAGGGCGGGACGGTGAAGCTTTCTTT,.,TRBJ1-1,.,16,TRBV6-5
CATSDQYSTEAFF,TGTGCCACCAGTGATCAGTACAGCACTGAAGCTTTCTTT,.,TRBJ1-1,.,13,TRBV24-1
CAISASGNTEAFF,TGTGCCATCAGTGCGAGCGGAAACACTGAAGCTTTCTTT,.,TRBJ1-1,.,13,TRBV10-3
CASSLGAGAGGPTDTQYF,TGCGCCAGCAGCTTGGGTGCGGGAGCGGGAGGGCCGACAGATACGCAGTATTTT,TRBD2,TRBJ2-3,.,18,TRBV5-1
CASTIAGISPNYGYTF,TGTGCCAGTACCATCGCCGGGATATCACCTAACTATGGCTACACCTTC,.,TRBJ1-2,.,16,TRBV19
CASSSGLAGGSFLPDTQYF,TGTGCCAGCAGCTCGGGACTAGCGGGAGGGTCCTTCCTCCCAGATACGCAGTATTTT,TRBD2,TRBJ2-3,.,19,TRBV5-8
CASSQGLGQGPQYF,TGTGCCAGCAGCCAAGGCCTTGGACAGGGACCGCAGTATTTT,TRBD1,TRBJ2-3,.,14,TRBV3-1/TRBV3-2
CASRREQGSYSPLHF,TGTGCCAGCAGACGAGAACAGGGTTCTTATTCACCCCTCCACTTT,.,TRBJ1-6,once,15,TRBV28
CASSLGGGSGNTIYF,TGTGCCAGCAGCTTAGGAGGGGGTTCTGGAAACACCATATATTTT,.,TRBJ1-3,.,15,TRBV7-9
CASSQDLNRDYEQYF,TGTGCCAGCAGCCAAGATCTTAACAGAGATTACGAGCAGTACTTC,.,TRBJ2-7,.,15,TRBV4-2
CASRLKGGESYEQYF,TGTGCCAGCAGATTAAAGGGGGGGGAGTCCTACGAGCAGTACTTC,.,TRBJ2-7,.,15,TRBV11-2
CASSLAGQVLANTGELFF,TGCGCCAGCAGCTTGGCGGGACAGGTCCTCGCGAACACCGGGGAGCTGTTTTTT,TRBD1,TRBJ2-2,.,18,TRBV5-1
CASSQLPRIQPQHF,TGTGCCAGCAGCCAATTACCTAGAATCCAGCCCCAGCATTTT,.,TRBJ1-5,few,14,TRBV3-1/TRBV3-2
CASSLGTGVNQPQHF,TGCGCCAGCAGCTTGGGCACAGGGGTGAATCAGCCCCAGCATTTT,TRBD1,TRBJ1-5,once,15,TRBV5-1
CASTAPREKLFF,TGTGCCAGCACTGCGCCACGGGAAAAACTGTTTTTT,.,TRBJ1-4,few,12,TRBV2
CASSQGLHAPQHF,TGTGCCAGCAGCCAGGGACTTCACGCGCCCCAGCATTTT,.,TRBJ1-5,.,13,TRBV3-1/TRBV3-2
CASSPNRGWEKLFF,TGTGCCAGCAGCCCAAATCGAGGGTGGGAAAAACTGTTTTTT,.,TRBJ1-4,.,14,TRBV5-5
CASSFSPVGPYPLHF,TGTGCCAGCAGTTTTTCCCCTGTGGGCCCCTACCCCCTCCACTTT,.,TRBJ1-6,once,15,TRBV28
CASSPHAGGWGYTF,TGTGCCAGCAGCCCCCACGCGGGGGGTTGGGGCTACACCTTC,.,TRBJ1-2,few,14,TRBV7-8
CASSDTRHYGYTF,TGTGCCAGCAGTGATACCAGGCACTATGGCTACACCTTC,.,TRBJ1-2,.,13,TRBV2
CASSIRDNYGYTF,TGTGCCAGTAGTATTCGGGATAACTATGGCTACACCTTC,.,TRBJ1-2,.,13,TRBV19
CASSGTGVRQPQHF,TGTGCCAGCAGTGGGACAGGGGTTCGTCAGCCCCAGCATTTT,TRBD1,TRBJ1-5,.,14,TRBV2
CASSRGDRLREQYF,TGTGCCAGCAGTAGGGGGGACAGACTAAGGGAGCAGTACTTC,.,TRBJ2-7,.,14,TRBV6-5
CASSLAKLVAAGEQFF,TGTGCCAGCAGTTTGGCAAAACTAGTGGCTGCCGGTGAGCAGTTCTTC,.,TRBJ2-1,once,16,TRBV27
CASSLGGLATLYNEQFF,TGTGCCAGCAGCTTAGGGGGACTGGCAACTCTCTACAATGAGCAGTTCTTC,.,TRBJ2-1,.,17,TRBV7-9
CASSFRGLNTEAFF,TGCGCCAGCAGCTTTAGGGGCCTGAACACTGAAGCTTTCTTT,.,TRBJ1-1,.,14,TRBV5-1
CASTQDRGPGLEKLFF,TGTGCCAGCACCCAGGACAGGGGGCCGGGGCTTGAAAAACTGTTTTTT,TRBD1,TRBJ1-4,.,16,TRBV28
CASSSPARQAEAFF,TGTGCCAGCAGTTCCCCCGCCCGACAGGCTGAAGCTTTCTTT,.,TRBJ1-1,.,14,TRBV2
CASSPTSGSQNEQFF,TGTGCCAGCAGCCCGACTAGCGGGAGCCAGAATGAGCAGTTCTTC,TRBD2,TRBJ2-1,.,15,TRBV7-2
CASSPRDRSGGTQHF,TGTGCCAGCAGCCCCCGGGACAGGTCCGGGGGGACCCAGCATTTT,TRBD1,TRBJ1-5,.,15,TRBV7-2
CASNQGGYYEQYF,TGTGCCAGCAACCAAGGAGGCTACTACGAGCAGTACTTC,.,TRBJ2-7,.,13,TRBV2
CATGRDSNSNQPQHF,TGTGCCACCGGTCGGGACAGCAATAGCAATCAGCCCCAGCATTTT,TRBD1,TRBJ1-5,.,15,TRBV24-1
CATSDPPPGEKLFF,TGTGCCACCAGTGATCCCCCCCCAGGGGAAAAACTGTTTTTT,.,TRBJ1-4,.,14,TRBV24-1
CASSPQGATSTDTQYF,TGTGCCAGCTCACCACAGGGGGCTACTAGCACAGATACGCAGTATTTT,TRBD1,TRBJ2-3,.,16,TRBV18
CATKASGSHEQFF,TGTGCCACCAAAGCTAGCGGGAGTCATGAGCAGTTCTTC,TRBD2,TRBJ2-1,.,13,TRBV24-1
CASSIAGTGSLRTEQYF,TGTGCCAGTAGTATAGCCGGGACAGGGAGTTTGAGGACCGAGCAGTACTTC,TRBD1,TRBJ2-7,few,17,TRBV19
CSASGGLRKFF,TGCAGTGCTAGTGGCGGGCTTAGGAAGTTCTTC,.,TRBJ2-1,.,11,TRBV20-1
CASSLGTGEYGYTF,TGTGCCAGCAGCCTGGGGACAGGGGAGTATGGCTACACCTTC,TRBD1,TRBJ1-2,few,14,TRBV3-1/TRBV3-2
CASKSSDLNNSPLHF,TGTGCCAGTAAGAGTAGTGACTTAAATAATTCACCCCTCCACTTT,.,TRBJ1-6,.,15,TRBV19
CAWSSQGGYQPQHF,TGTGCCTGGAGTTCCCAAGGGGGTTATCAGCCCCAGCATTTT,.,TRBJ1-5,.,14,TRBV30
CASRRQYSYNSPLHF,TGCGCCAGCAGAAGACAATACTCCTATAATTCACCCCTCCACTTT,.,TRBJ1-6,.,15,TRBV5-1
CASSLRTGYEQYF,TGTGCCAGCAGCTTAAGGACAGGGTACGAGCAGTACTTC,TRBD1,TRBJ2-7,.,13,TRBV5-4
CASTATSGGYNEQFF,TGTGCCAGTACCGCCACTAGCGGAGGATACAATGAGCAGTTCTTC,TRBD2,TRBJ2-1,.,15,TRBV19
CASSFGTVNNSPLHF,TGTGCCAGCAGCTTCGGGACAGTGAATAATTCACCCCTCCACTTT,TRBD1,TRBJ1-6,.,15,TRBV5-6
CAWREKGRNYGYTF,TGTGCCTGGAGGGAGAAGGGGCGAAACTATGGCTACACCTTC,.,TRBJ1-2,.,14,TRBV30
CASSVGQGEAFF,TGTGCCAGCAGCGTGGGACAGGGGGAAGCTTTCTTT,TRBD1,TRBJ1-1,.,12,TRBV9
CASSPTWDRLSLQPQHF,TGTGCCAGTAGCCCTACTTGGGACAGGCTCTCTCTTCAGCCCCAGCATTTT,TRBD1,TRBJ1-5,.,17,TRBV19
CASSIGTGSYYGYTF,TGTGCCAGCAGTATTGGGACAGGGTCCTACTATGGCTACACCTTC,TRBD1,TRBJ1-2,.,15,TRBV28
CASSLLAVGGGSYNEQFF,TGTGCCAGCAGCCTACTAGCTGTGGGAGGAGGTTCTTACAATGAGCAGTTCTTC,.,TRBJ2-1,.,18,TRBV7-3
CASSGNRQGQHPYNSPLHF,TGTGCCAGCAGTGGAAACCGACAGGGACAGCACCCCTATAATTCACCCCTCCACTTT,TRBD1,TRBJ1-6,.,19,TRBV6-1
CASSWGQGHYEQYF,TGTGCCAGCAGCTGGGGACAGGGACATTACGAGCAGTACTTC,TRBD1,TRBJ2-7,few,14,TRBV6-5
CASSIAPGDDNQPQHF,TGTGCCAGCAGCATCGCCCCCGGGGATGATAATCAGCCCCAGCATTTT,.,TRBJ1-5,once,16,TRBV5-5
CASSSPGHEAFF,TGTGCCAGCAGCTCACCGGGACATGAAGCTTTCTTT,.,TRBJ1-1,few,12,TRBV11-2
CATSSRRPSDEQFF,TGTGCCACCAGTAGCAGGCGACCTTCTGATGAGCAGTTCTTC,.,TRBJ2-1,.,14,TRBV24-1